The 31 T cell receptor beta chains below come from one sample, sequenced in a study of T cell responses to AZD1222 COVID-19 vaccine. The assay was immunoSEQ multiplex PCR, and TCRdb's table has in-frame clones only and misses some. The table includes 84,000 or so clones, 88% detected once. The material was peripheral blood, obtained on day 0 of AZD1222 vaccination. The receptors derive from an adult in good health.

This chain links TRBV2 with TRBJ1-2; D may be TRBD1 (6 bases). Germline CDR1 and CDR2: SNHLY and FYNNEI. The V and J ends lost 4 bases and 9 bases respectively, with 12 bases between them. The CDR3 sequence is 12 residues long. CDR3 coding DNA: TGTGCCAGCAGTGGATATGGACAGAGCTACACCTTC. This translates into CASSGYGQSYTF.

CDR3 sequence reads: CASSKKDSYTDTQYF. Here the CDR3 DNA reads TGTGCCAGCAGTAAAAAGGACTCTTACACAGATACGCAGTATTTT. The chain combines TRBV27 with TRBJ2-3, with D perhaps matching TRBD2 (5 bases). The CDR3 contains 15 residues. The ends were cut back, 5 bases at V and 2 bases at J, with 14 bases in the middle. In germline, CDR1 is MNHEY, CDR2 SMNVEV (reference sequence).

The CDR3 loop reads CATSDSGTGKYEQYF. The CDR3 bases are TGTGCCACCAGTGACTCCGGGACAGGGAAATACGAGCAGTACTTC. This sequence joins TRBV24-1 and TRBJ2-7; 9 positions match TRBD1. CDR3 length: 15 amino acids. Trimming removed 4 bases from V and 4 bases from J; junction bases left unmatched: 7. Germline CDR1 reads KGHDR; CDR2 reads SFDVKD.

This chain links TRBV7-9 with TRBJ1-1; 10 bases fit TRBD1. This CDR3 comprises 15 residues. The V gene's germline CDR1 is SEHNR and CDR2 FQNEAQ (reference sequence). V lost 5 bases and J lost 0; bases outside the gene matches: 3. The CDR3 sequence: CASSIGTGVNTEAFF. In DNA, the CDR3 is TGTGCCAGCAGCATAGGGACAGGGGTGAACACTGAAGCTTTCTTT.

This clone was recorded only once. V is TRBV9 and J is TRBJ2-7; D is perhaps TRBD2 (5 bases). This CDR3 comprises 13 residues. The germline CDR1 and CDR2 sequences are SGDLS and YYNGEE. V lost 3 bases, J lost 3 bases, and 10 bases lay in between. The CDR3 nucleotides are TGTGCCAGCAGCGGCCCGGGGATCTACGAGCAGTACTTC. Protein sequence: CASSGPGIYEQYF.

V is TRBV21-1 and J is TRBJ2-3. TRBV21-1 is recorded as a pseudogene. The CDR3 is 13 residues long. The CDR3 reads CASPPRETDTQYF. The CDR3 nucleotides read TGTGCCAGCCCTCCCAGAGAAACAGATACGCAGTATTTT.

The genes are TRBV19 and TRBJ1-6; 9 bases are shared with TRBD1. V trimming: 7 bases; J trimming: 8 bases; junction bases outside the gene matches: 12. Looked up from germline, CDR1 is LNHDA and CDR2 is SQIVND (reference sequence). CDR3 length equals 16 residues. CDR3 coding DNA: TGTGCCAGTACCCCGCGGCCGGGACAGGGCTATTCACCCCTCCACTTT. Encoded protein: CASTPRPGQGYSPLHF. The entire variable domain, with the rest obtained from reference TRBV19 and TRBJ1-6, is as follows: DGGITQSPKYLFRKEGQNVTLSCEQNLNHDAMYWYRQDPGQGLRLIYYSQIVNDFQKGDIAEGYSVSREKKESFPLTVTSAQKNPTAFYLCASTPRPGQGYSPLHFGNGTRLTVT.

The chain is built from TRBV9 and TRBJ2-7; D is undetermined. V lost 0 bases, J lost 0 bases, and 16 bases lay in between. Per the germline V gene, CDR1 is SGDLS and CDR2 is YYNGEE. The length of the CDR3 is 17 residues. CDR3 residues: CASSVGPGQALSYEQYF. CDR3 DNA: TGTGCCAGCAGCGTAGGTCCCGGGCAGGCCCTCTCCTACGAGCAGTACTTC.

The rearrangement links TRBV5-4 to TRBJ2-1, with D perhaps matching TRBD1 or TRBD2 (5 bases each). This CDR3 comprises 16 residues. V was pared by 4 bases and J by 5 bases, with 19 bases between. Germline-derived CDR1 and CDR2 are SGHNT and YYREEE (reference sequence). The CDR3 sequence: CASSAAGTYRNNEQFF. CDR3 nucleotides: TGTGCCAGCAGCGCAGCCGGGACGTATCGAAACAATGAGCAGTTCTTC. Using reference TRBV5-4 and TRBJ2-1 for the parts outside the CDR3, the full variable domain is ETGVTQSPTHLIKTRGQQVTLRCSSQSGHNTVSWYQQALGQGPQFIFQYYREEENGRGNFPPRFSGLQFPNYSSELNVNALELDDSALYLCASSAAGTYRNNEQFFGPGTRLTVL.

This clone was recorded once. V gene TRBV5-4 combines with J gene TRBJ2-5; 8 nucleotides match TRBD1. Germline V gives CDR1 SGHNT, CDR2 YYREEE (reference sequence). Germline trimming cut 3 bases from V and 5 bases from J; bases unmatched to any gene: 9. CDR3 length equals 15 residues. The DNA of the CDR3 is TGTGCCAGCAGCTCAGGACAGGGTAGTTGGGAGACCCAGTACTTC. The encoded protein is CASSSGQGSWETQYF.

This sequence joins TRBV6-1 and TRBJ1-5; D is perhaps TRBD1 (5 bases). Germline CDR1 MNHNS, CDR2 SASEGT. Trimming took off 2 bases at V and 2 bases at J, with 10 bases between the two ends. The CDR3 is 15 residues long. The CDR3 DNA sequence: TGTGCCAGCAGTGAACTACAGGATGGCAATCAGCCCCAGCATTTT. It codes for CASSELQDGNQPQHF.

The chain recombines TRBV29-1 with TRBJ1-1; 11 positions match TRBD1. J gave up 4 bases and V 7 bases, and 8 bases lay outside the gene matches. Germline V CDR1 and CDR2: SQVTM, ANQGSEA. CDR3 size: 14 residues. The DNA of the CDR3 is TGCAGCGCTACCGCCGGGACAGGGGGCACTGAAGCTTTCTTT. This sequence encodes CSATAGTGGTEAFF.

This clone was counted a single time. V gene TRBV4-1 combines with J gene TRBJ1-5, with D unresolved. V was pared by 2 bases and J by 2 bases, with 7 bases between. The CDR3 has 14 residues. The V gene's germline CDR1 is MGHRA and CDR2 YSYEKL. The CDR3 DNA follows: TGCGCCAGCAGCCAATACGGAGGCAATCAGCCCCAGCATTTT. Residues: CASSQYGGNQPQHF.

This clone came up a few times. The genes are TRBV10-3 and TRBJ1-2; D ambiguous. V was pared by 7 bases and J by 2 bases, with 8 bases between. Germline CDR1 is ENHRY and CDR2 is SYGVKD. This CDR3 is built from 12 residues. In nucleotides, the CDR3 is TGTGCCATCAAAGGCGGGAACTATGGCTACACCTTC. Its protein product is CAIKGGNYGYTF.

CDR3 amino acids: CASSQTRTGRFDTQYF. The CDR3 DNA reads TGTGCCAGCAGCCAAACACGGACAGGGCGCTTCGATACGCAGTATTTT. This chain uses TRBV4-2 with TRBJ2-3; TRBD1 aligns across 8 bases. Germline CDR1 LGHNA, CDR2 YNFKEQ. The length of the CDR3 is 16 residues. The trim removed 2 bases at V and 6 bases at J, leaving 10 bases unmatched.

The chain is built from TRBV30 and TRBJ2-7; 8 nucleotides align to TRBD2. The germline gives CDR1 GTSNPN, CDR2 SVGIG (reference sequence). The CDR3 loop spans 14 amino acids. V dropped 4 bases and J dropped 0; count of bases not matched to a gene: 5. CDR3 DNA sequence: TGTGCCTGGACCTTGACTAGCGTCTCCTACGAGCAGTACTTC. Residues: CAWTLTSVSYEQYF.

This chain joins TRBV5-4 and TRBJ2-6; 10 bases are a match to TRBD2. CDR1 and CDR2 from the germline V gene are SGHNT and YYREEE (reference sequence). The CDR3 has 18 amino acids. V lost 0 bases, J lost 0 bases, and 3 bases stayed unmatched. DNA for the CDR3: TGTGCCAGCAGCTTGGCTAGCGGGAGAGACTCTGGGGCCAACGTCCTGACTTTC. This encodes CASSLASGRDSGANVLTF.

The chain uses TRBV5-1 and TRBJ1-1; D gene unclear. The germline V and J ends were trimmed by 4 bases and 1 base, with 14 bases remaining between them. Germline lookup yields CDR1 SGHRS and CDR2 YFSETQ. The CDR3 sequence is 15 residues long. The CDR3 DNA is TGCGCCAGCAGCCCGGATGGGGTAGCGAACACTGAAGCTTTCTTT. Encoded protein: CASSPDGVANTEAFF.

This sequence joins TRBV9 and TRBJ2-7, with unresolved D. V lost 2 bases, J lost 3 bases, and 15 bases lay in between. Germline V lookup: CDR1 SGDLS, CDR2 YYNGEE. This CDR3 is built from 15 residues. The CDR3 bases are TGTGCCAGCAGCGTGCGCGGAACCCCAGGCTACGAGCAGTACTTC. It yields the protein CASSVRGTPGYEQYF. The full variable domain, in which reference TRBV9 and TRBJ2-7 provide the parts outside the CDR3, is DSGVTQTPKHLITATGQRVTLRCSPRSGDLSVYWYQQSLDQGLQFLIQYYNGEERAKGNILERFSAQQFPDLHSELNLSSLELGDSALYFCASSVRGTPGYEQYFGPGTRLTVT.

Points on this clone: The sample holds other DNA sequences that translate to the same CDR3. The V call is TRBV2, the J call TRBJ1-2, with D possibly being TRBD1 (6 bases). Trimming removed 2 bases from V and 4 bases from J, with 11 bases in between. In germline, CDR1 is SNHLY, CDR2 FYNNEI. This CDR3 has 14 residues. The CDR3 nucleotides are TGTGCCAGCAGTGAACGCCAGGGGCCCTATGGCTACACCTTC. Protein: CASSERQGPYGYTF.

Notes on this clone: At one end the junction does not follow the germline gene, possibly because of a read error. V gene TRBV7-7 combines with J gene TRBJ2-5, with 9 bases matching TRBD2. The germline gives CDR1 SSHAT, CDR2 FNYEAQ (reference sequence). CDR3 length: 14 residues. CDR3 sequence (DNA): TGTGCTAGCAGCCAAAGCGGGAGGCAAGAGACCCAGTACTTC. Protein product: CASSQSGRQETQYF.

The CDR3 nucleotides are TGTGCCAGCAACGAGAGCCCCTCCTACGAGCAGTACTTC. Protein: CASNESPSYEQYF. This chain uses TRBV28 with TRBJ2-7; D is unresolved. The germline V gene encodes CDR1 MDHEN and CDR2 SYDVKM. This CDR3 contains 13 residues. Trimming stripped 7 bases from V and 0 bases from J, with 10 bases between.

The CDR3 nucleotides are TGTGCCAGCAGGCCCTCCGGGACAGCCAGCGGCTACACCTTC. Protein sequence: CASRPSGTASGYTF. The rearrangement links TRBV27 to TRBJ1-2; 7 bases fit TRBD1. The CDR3 consists of 14 residues. Germline V gene lookup returns CDR1 MNHEY and CDR2 SMNVEV (reference sequence). V shed 6 bases and J 8 bases; nucleotides not matched to a gene: 12.

This chain uses TRBV28 with TRBJ2-3; TRBD2 matches 7 bases. The CDR3 length is 15 residues. Germline V lookup: CDR1 MDHEN, CDR2 SYDVKM. Trimming at V came to 2 bases and at J to 5 bases, leaving 7 bases not matched to a gene. The CDR3 nucleotides read TGTGCCAGCAGTTTACTAGCGGCCGCGGGAGATACGCAGTATTTT. Its translation is CASSLLAAAGDTQYF.

This chain uses TRBV30 with TRBJ2-5, with D possibly TRBD2 on 6 matching bases. The CDR3 length is 12 residues. CDR1 and CDR2 from the germline V gene are GTSNPN and SVGIG (reference sequence). V lost 6 bases and J 6 bases, leaving 14 bases between the germline ends. As DNA, the CDR3 is TGTGCCTGCCTGGAGGGAGTAAAGACCCAGTACTTC. Translation: CACLEGVKTQYF.

J is TRBJ2-5 and V is TRBV20-1; TRBD2 matches 8 bases. Trimming cost V 3 bases and J 1 base; bases outside gene matches: 10. The CDR3 is 16 amino acids. Germline CDR1 is DFQATT and CDR2 is SNEGSKA (reference sequence). The CDR3 loop reads CSASGEVAGLQETQYF. Written as DNA, the CDR3 is TGCAGTGCTAGTGGGGAGGTAGCGGGGCTCCAAGAGACCCAGTACTTC.

The J gene is TRBJ2-3, the V gene TRBV7-8, with TRBD2 identical over 8 bases. The CDR3 covers 17 residues. Looked up from germline, CDR1 is SGHVS and CDR2 is FQNEAQ. The V and J ends lost 1 base and 5 bases, in that order; junction bases with no gene match: 11. CDR3 nucleotide sequence: TGTGCCAGCAGCTTAGGGAAAATAGCGGGACCCAAAGATACGCAGTATTTT. This sequence encodes CASSLGKIAGPKDTQYF.

V is TRBV19 and J is TRBJ2-5; a possible D gene is TRBD1 (5 bases). The CDR3 consists of 12 residues. Germline-derived CDR1 and CDR2 are LNHDA and SQIVND (reference sequence). V gave up 6 bases and J gave up 7 bases, with 12 bases separating them. CDR3 DNA: TGTGCCAGTAGCAGCCCTCAGGGGACCCAGTACTTC. Translated, it gives CASSSPQGTQYF. The whole variable domain, remainder taken from reference TRBV19 and TRBJ2-5, is DGGITQSPKYLFRKEGQNVTLSCEQNLNHDAMYWYRQDPGQGLRLIYYSQIVNDFQKGDIAEGYSVSREKKESFPLTVTSAQKNPTAFYLCASSSPQGTQYFGPGTRLLVL.

The chain uses TRBV29-1 and TRBJ2-3, with TRBD2 matching 10 bases. Germline CDR1 reads SQVTM; CDR2 reads ANQGSEA. V lost 1 base to trimming and J lost 1 base; unmatched junction nucleotides: 2. The CDR3 sequence is 15 residues long. The CDR3 loop is CSVEGLAGGTDTQYF. DNA for the CDR3: TGCAGCGTTGAAGGGCTAGCGGGAGGCACAGATACGCAGTATTTT.

This chain joins TRBV3-1 (or the pseudogene TRBV3-2) and TRBJ1-1; unclear D gene. Trimming pared 0 bases from V and 5 bases from J, leaving 16 bases between. Looked up from germline, CDR1 is LGHDT and CDR2 is YNNKEL (reference sequence). The CDR3 covers 16 residues. The CDR3: CASSQDRILVGTEAFF. CDR3 nucleotides: TGTGCCAGCAGCCAAGATCGGATTTTGGTGGGGACTGAAGCTTTCTTT.

This rearrangement joins TRBV2 to TRBJ1-2; TRBD1 is a possible D gene (6 bases). This CDR3 is built from 14 residues. V dropped 4 bases and J dropped 3 bases, with 12 bases sitting between them. Per germline, CDR1 SNHLY and CDR2 FYNNEI. The chain's CDR3 is CASSVREGDYGYTF. The DNA of the CDR3 is TGTGCCAGCAGTGTTCGTGAGGGGGACTATGGCTACACCTTC.